The 15 T cell receptor beta chains given below trace back to one sample, sequenced in a study of CD8 T cells in ankylosing spondylitis (dated by TCRdb to the late 2010s). Receptor libraries were prepared by 5' RACE. Sequencing was performed on an Illumina HiSeq 2500. In TCRdb, the public reads were trimmed at Q25 with fastp and aligned with MiXCR, with productive beta chains retained. Identical CDR3 protein sequences are pooled into one entry, listed with their most common genes and DNA. Counted in this sample were some 300,000 distinct CDR3 sequences; around 21% of them appeared once. The top ten clonotypes cover approximately 3.7% of the sample. Material for sequencing was blood, either unsorted or a sorted T cell fraction (not recorded which). These receptors all come from a female donor with ankylosing spondylitis or in good health (not recorded which).

This clonotype has only a few counts. This chain connects TRBV12-3 or TRBV12-4 to TRBJ2-1; D gene ambiguous. The CDR3 has 13 residues. V lost 0 bases to trimming and J lost 4 bases, with 4 bases between them. The CDR3 loop is CASSLATYNEQFF. DNA for the CDR3: TGTGCCAGCAGTTTAGCTACTTACAATGAGCAGTTCTTC.

This clonotype turned up a few times. This chain connects TRBV11-2 to TRBJ2-1, with D tentatively TRBD1 (5 bases). Germline CDR1 and CDR2: SGHAT and FQNNGV. V lost 1 base and J lost 0, with 7 bases in between. The length of the CDR3 is 15 residues. CDR3 coding DNA: TGTGCCAGCAGCTTAGGACAGCTCTCCTACAATGAGCAGTTCTTC. Translating it yields CASSLGQLSYNEQFF.

The chain carries TRBV7-2 and TRBJ1-1; weak D call: TRBD1 (6 bases). CDR1 and CDR2 from the germline V gene are SGHTA and FQGNSA. Between the trimmed V and J ends, which lost 5 bases and 4 bases, there was a span of 17 bases. This CDR3 is built from 15 residues. DNA of the CDR3: TGTGCCAGCAGCGCTCAGACAGGCCTTGGCACTGAAGCTTTCTTT. Translation: CASSAQTGLGTEAFF.

Only a few counts were recorded for this clonotype. V is TRBV7-2 and J is TRBJ2-7; D may be TRBD2 (5 bases). CDR3 length: 14 amino acids. The germline CDR1 and CDR2 sequences are SGHTA and FQGNSA. With 3 bases removed from V and 1 base from J, the gap between germline ends came to 10 bases. This CDR3 reads CASSLDGDSYEQYF. As DNA, the CDR3 is TGTGCCAGCAGCTTGGACGGGGATTCCTACGAGCAGTACTTC. Filled out from reference TRBV7-2 and TRBJ2-7, the complete variable domain reads GAGVSQSPSNKVTEKGKDVELRCDPISGHTALYWYRQSLGQGLEFLIYFQGNSAPDKSGLPSDRFSAERTGGSVSTLTIQRTQQEDSAVYLCASSLDGDSYEQYFGPGTRLTVT.

This clonotype was seen a few times. This rearrangement joins TRBV7-8 to TRBJ2-7; D unresolved. The CDR3 totals 13 residues. The germline V gene has CDR1 SGHVS and CDR2 FQNEAQ. Between the trimmed V and J ends, which lost 2 bases and 5 bases, there was a span of 10 bases. This chain's CDR3 is CASSLKVFDEQYF. The CDR3 nucleotides are TGTGCCAGCAGCTTAAAGGTATTCGACGAGCAGTACTTC.

The gene calls are TRBV7-9 and TRBJ2-5; TRBD1 aligns across 9 bases. The trim removed 5 bases at V and 4 bases at J, leaving 11 bases unmatched. The germline V gene has CDR1 SEHNR and CDR2 FQNEAQ (reference sequence). The CDR3 spans 16 residues. The CDR3 protein is CASSPGDRAGRETQYF. The CDR3 DNA sequence: TGTGCCAGCAGCCCTGGGGACAGGGCCGGTAGAGAGACCCAGTACTTC.

The chain links TRBV5-1 to TRBJ2-5; D not resolved. Trimming took off 0 bases at V and 0 bases at J, with 6 bases between the two ends. CDR1 and CDR2 from the germline V gene are SGHRS and YFSETQ. The length of the CDR3 is 14 residues. The CDR3 DNA follows: TGCGCCAGCAGCTTGGATGCTAACCAAGAGACCCAGTACTTC. Translated, it gives CASSLDANQETQYF.

The chain has TRBV5-5 and TRBJ2-1, with TRBD1 identical over 11 bases. The J segment lost 2 bases and the V segment lost 3 bases, leaving 4 bases of the junction unmatched. The germline V gene has CDR1 SGHKS and CDR2 YYEKEE (reference sequence). The CDR3 spans 16 residues. In DNA, the CDR3 is TGTGCCAGCAGCTCCCGGACAGGGGGCGCCTACAATGAGCAGTTCTTC. Its protein is CASSSRTGGAYNEQFF.

This clonotype has more than one count but fewer than ten. The V call is TRBV3-1, the J call TRBJ2-5; D not certain. Trimming cost V 3 bases and J 0 bases, with 2 bases left between them. Germline V gene data show CDR1 as LGHDT and CDR2 as YNNKEL (reference sequence). This CDR3 is 12 amino acids long. CDR3: CASSQDQETQYF. CDR3 nucleotide sequence: TGTGCCAGCAGCCAGGACCAAGAGACCCAGTACTTC.

The CDR3 sequence is CATSASGGETQYF. The CDR3 nucleotides read TGTGCCACCAGTGCTTCCGGCGGCGAGACCCAGTACTTC. The V gene is TRBV24-1, the J gene TRBJ2-5; unclear D gene. The germline V gene has CDR1 KGHDR and CDR2 SFDVKD. This CDR3 comprises 13 residues. Between the trimmed V and J ends, which lost 5 bases and 5 bases, there was a span of 11 bases.

A few counts support this clonotype. CDR3 loop: CSATQGAPVEKLFF. In DNA form, the CDR3 reads TGCAGTGCTACACAGGGGGCGCCGGTTGAAAAACTGTTTTTT. This chain joins TRBV20-1 and TRBJ1-4; 9 bases map to TRBD1. Trimming at V came to 4 bases and at J to 7 bases, leaving 7 bases not matched to a gene. CDR1 is DFQATT, CDR2 SNEGSKA, per germline (reference sequence). The CDR3 has 14 residues.

The J gene is TRBJ2-6, the V gene TRBV24-1, with 8 bases aligning to TRBD1. This CDR3 spans 15 amino acids. V trimming: 9 bases; J trimming: 6 bases; junction bases outside the gene matches: 9. Germline CDR1 KGHDR, CDR2 SFDVKD. The CDR3 region is CATGYRQGTANVLTF. Here the CDR3 DNA reads TGTGCCACCGGCTATAGACAGGGGACGGCCAACGTCCTGACTTTC.

This clonotype was observed many times. The rearrangement uses TRBV9 and TRBJ2-1, with 8 bases lining up with TRBD2. This CDR3 has 15 amino acids. Looked up from germline, CDR1 is SGDLS and CDR2 is YYNGEE. After removal of 1 base from V and 7 bases from J, the junction contained 7 bases not matched to a gene. The CDR3 sequence: CASSVTGTRGNEQFF. The CDR3 DNA follows: TGTGCCAGCAGCGTAACCGGGACTAGGGGGAATGAGCAGTTCTTC.

This clonotype appeared a single time. This chain links TRBV20-1 with TRBJ2-4, with 10 bases matching TRBD2. Per the germline V gene, CDR1 is DFQATT and CDR2 is SNEGSKA (reference sequence). The CDR3 runs to 15 residues. V shed 0 bases and J 7 bases; nucleotides not matched to a gene: 6. The chain's CDR3 is CSARETSGSLNIQYF. The CDR3 DNA sequence: TGCAGTGCTAGAGAGACTAGCGGGTCTCTCAACATTCAGTACTTC.

This clonotype was seen repeatedly, ten times or more. The genes are TRBV20-1 and TRBJ2-3; D is perhaps TRBD1 (6 bases). Per germline, CDR1 DFQATT and CDR2 SNEGSKA (reference sequence). V lost 6 bases and J 0 bases, leaving 16 bases between the germline ends. The CDR3 extends over 15 amino acids. Written as DNA, the CDR3 is TGCAGTGCGGAGAATGACAGGTCTAGCACAGATACGCAGTATTTT. Translation gives CSAENDRSSTDTQYF.